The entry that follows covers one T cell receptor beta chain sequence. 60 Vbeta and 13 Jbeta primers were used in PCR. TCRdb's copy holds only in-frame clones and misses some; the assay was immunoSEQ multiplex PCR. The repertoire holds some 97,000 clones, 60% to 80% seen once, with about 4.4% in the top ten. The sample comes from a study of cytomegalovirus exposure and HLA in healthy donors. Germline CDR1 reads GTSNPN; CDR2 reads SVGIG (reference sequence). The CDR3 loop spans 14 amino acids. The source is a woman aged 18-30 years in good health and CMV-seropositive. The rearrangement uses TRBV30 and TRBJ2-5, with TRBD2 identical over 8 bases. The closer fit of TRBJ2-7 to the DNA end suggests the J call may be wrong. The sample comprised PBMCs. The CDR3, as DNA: TGTGCCTGGTGTTTCGGGGGGGACTCCTACGAGCAGTACTTC. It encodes CAWCFGGDSYEQYF.